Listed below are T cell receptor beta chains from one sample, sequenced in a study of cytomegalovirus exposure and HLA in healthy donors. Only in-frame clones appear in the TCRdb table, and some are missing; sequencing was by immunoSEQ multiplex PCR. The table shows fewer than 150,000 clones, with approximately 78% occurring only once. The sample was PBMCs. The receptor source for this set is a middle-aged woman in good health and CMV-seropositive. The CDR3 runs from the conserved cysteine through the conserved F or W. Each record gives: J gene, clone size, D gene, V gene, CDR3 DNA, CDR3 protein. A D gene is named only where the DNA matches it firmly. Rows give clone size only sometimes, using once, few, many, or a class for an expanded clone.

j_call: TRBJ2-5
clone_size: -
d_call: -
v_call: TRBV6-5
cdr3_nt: TGTGCCAGCAGTTTACTCATCGGTATAGAGACCCAGTACTTC
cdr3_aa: CASSLLIGIETQYF

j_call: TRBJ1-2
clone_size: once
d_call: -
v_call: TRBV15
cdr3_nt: TGTGCCACCAGCAGGGACAGCTATGGCTACACCTTC
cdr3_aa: CATSRDSYGYTF

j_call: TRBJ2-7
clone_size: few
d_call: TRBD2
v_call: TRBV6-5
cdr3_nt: TGTGCCAGCATGACGGGAGGGGGTATAAACGAGCAGTACTTC
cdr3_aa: CASMTGGGINEQYF

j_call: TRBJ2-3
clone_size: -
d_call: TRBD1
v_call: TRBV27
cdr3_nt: TGTGCCAGCAGTAAGGACGACAGGGGGAGCACAGATACGCAGTATTTT
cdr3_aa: CASSKDDRGSTDTQYF

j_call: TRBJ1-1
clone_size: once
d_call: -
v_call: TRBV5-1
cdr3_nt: TGCGCCAGCAGCTTGGGAGCGGGTGGGGACACTGAAGCTTTCTTT
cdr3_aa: CASSLGAGGDTEAFF

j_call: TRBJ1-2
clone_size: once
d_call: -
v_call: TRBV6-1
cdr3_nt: TGTGCCAGCAGTGAAAAGGAGTTCTATGGCTACACCTTC
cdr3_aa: CASSEKEFYGYTF

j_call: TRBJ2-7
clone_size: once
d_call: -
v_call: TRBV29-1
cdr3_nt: TGCAGCGTTGAAGGTCTCAGGAACGAGCAGTACTTC
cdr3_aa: CSVEGLRNEQYF

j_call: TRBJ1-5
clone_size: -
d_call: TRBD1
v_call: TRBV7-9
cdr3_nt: TGTGCCAGCAGTTCCACAGGGGGTTATCAGCCCCAGCATTTT
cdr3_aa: CASSSTGGYQPQHF

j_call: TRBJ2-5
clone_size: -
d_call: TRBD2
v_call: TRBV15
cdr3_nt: TGTGCCACCAGCAGATTTGGCCCGATAGGGACTAGCGGTCCTTTGGGGGAGACCCAGTACTTC
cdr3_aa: CATSRFGPIGTSGPLGETQYF

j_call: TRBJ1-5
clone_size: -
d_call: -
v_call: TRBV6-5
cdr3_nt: TGTGCCAGCAGTCCCAGGGGAGCAGGCAATCAGCCCCAGCATTTT
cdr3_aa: CASSPRGAGNQPQHF

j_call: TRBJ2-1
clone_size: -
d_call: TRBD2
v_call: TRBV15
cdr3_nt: TGTGCCACCAGCAGACCGCGGGAGAACCCCTCCAATGAGCAGTTCTTC
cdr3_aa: CATSRPRENPSNEQFF

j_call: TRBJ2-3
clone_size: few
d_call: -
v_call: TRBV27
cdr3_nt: TGTGCCAGCAGGACTAGCACAGATACGCAGTATTTT
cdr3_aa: CASRTSTDTQYF

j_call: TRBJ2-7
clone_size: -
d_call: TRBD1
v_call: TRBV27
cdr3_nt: TGTGCCAGCAGCCTGGGACAGGTGGGGGCCTACGAGCAGTACTTC
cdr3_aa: CASSLGQVGAYEQYF

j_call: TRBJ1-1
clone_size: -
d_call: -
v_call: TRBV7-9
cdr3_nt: TGTGCCAGCAGCTTAAGGCAGGGCACTGAAGCTTTCTTT
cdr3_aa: CASSLRQGTEAFF

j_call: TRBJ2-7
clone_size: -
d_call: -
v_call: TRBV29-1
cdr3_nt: TGCAGCGTTACAATAGCAAGCTCCTACGAGCAGTACTTC
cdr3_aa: CSVTIASSYEQYF

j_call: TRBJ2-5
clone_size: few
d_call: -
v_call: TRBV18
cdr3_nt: TGTGCCAGCTCACCACGCGGAGGAATAGGAGGGGCGGAGACCCAGTACTTC
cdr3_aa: CASSPRGGIGGAETQYF

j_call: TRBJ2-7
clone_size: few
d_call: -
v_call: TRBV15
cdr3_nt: TGTGCCACCAGCAGAGAGGCAGGGGAGAGGCAGTACTTC
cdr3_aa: CATSREAGERQYF